The next 14 T cell receptor beta chains were all read from a single sample in a study of cytomegalovirus exposure and HLA in healthy donors. Use of 60 Vbeta and 13 Jbeta primers characterized the PCR. The repertoire was sequenced with immunoSEQ multiplex PCR; TCRdb's copy has only in-frame clones and lacks some. In all, the sample yields 150,000 or so clones. Sequencing input: PBMCs. These receptors all stem from a young woman in good health and CMV-seronegative.

The V and J genes are TRBV7-9 and TRBJ1-3, with 7 nucleotides matching TRBD1. Germline trimming cut 5 bases from V and 4 bases from J; bases unmatched to any gene: 11. The CDR3 extends over 16 amino acids. Per germline, CDR1 SEHNR and CDR2 FQNEAQ (reference sequence). The CDR3 coding sequence is TGTGCCAGCAGCCGTACTGGGACAGCGTGGGGAAACACCATATATTTT. It encodes CASSRTGTAWGNTIYF.

CDR3 in amino acids: CASSYLFTNTGELFF. CDR3 nucleotide sequence: TGTGCCAGCAGTTACCTTTTTACGAACACCGGGGAGCTGTTTTTT. This chain connects TRBV6-5 to TRBJ2-2; D is uncertain. From germline, CDR1 is MNHEY and CDR2 SVGAGI. Trimming took off 2 bases at V and 0 bases at J, with 7 bases between the two ends. This CDR3 comprises 15 residues.

V and J are TRBV11-1 and TRBJ2-7; 14 positions match TRBD2. The V segment lost 5 bases and the J segment 2 bases; nucleotides outside the gene matches: 5. CDR1 and CDR2 from the germline V gene are SGHAT and FQDESV (reference sequence). The CDR3 consists of 16 residues. CDR3: CASSRGLAGGPYEQYF. CDR3 in DNA: TGTGCCAGCAGCCGAGGACTAGCGGGAGGCCCCTACGAGCAGTACTTC. The full variable domain, with the rest looked up from reference TRBV11-1 and TRBJ2-7, is EAEVAQSPRYKITEKSQAVAFWCDPISGHATLYWYRQILGQGPELLVQFQDESVVDDSQLPKDRFSAERLKGVDSTLKIQPAELGDSAMYLCASSRGLAGGPYEQYFGPGTRLTVT.

This rearrangement joins TRBV12-5 to TRBJ2-3; no clear D gene. Germline lookup yields CDR1 LGHNT and CDR2 FRNRAP. The CDR3 spans 14 residues. V was cut by 1 base and J by 3 bases, with 8 bases left in between. The CDR3 DNA reads TGTGCTAGTGGTTTGGATCTACTAACAGATACGCAGTATTTT. This encodes CASGLDLLTDTQYF.

This sequence joins TRBV15 and TRBJ2-1, with TRBD2 matching 12 bases. This CDR3 contains 16 residues. CDR1 is LNHNV and CDR2 is YYDKDF in the germline V gene (reference sequence). V was pared by 0 bases and J by 5 bases, with 2 bases of the junction left unmatched. The CDR3 region is CATSRDLAGGDNEQFF. The CDR3 nucleotides read TGTGCCACCAGCAGAGATCTAGCGGGGGGGGACAATGAGCAGTTCTTC.

The genes are TRBV11-2 and TRBJ2-7, with TRBD1 identical over 7 bases. Trimming cost V 3 bases and J 4 bases; bases outside gene matches: 3. The CDR3 has 13 amino acids. Germline V lookup: CDR1 SGHAT, CDR2 FQNNGV. The CDR3 sequence is CASSFIQGYEQYV. CDR3 bases: TGTGCCAGCAGCTTCATACAGGGGTACGAGCAGTACGTC.

The gene calls are TRBV25-1 and TRBJ2-1, with D perhaps matching TRBD2 (5 bases). Trimming shortened V by 5 bases and J by 7 bases, and 15 bases separated the two germline ends. Germline V gene data show CDR1 as MGHDK and CDR2 as SYGVNS. The CDR3 covers 14 residues. The CDR3 bases are TGTGCCAGCAGTATAAACGGACTCTTTAATGAGCAGTTCTTC. Translating gives CASSINGLFNEQFF.

The chain links TRBV7-2 to TRBJ2-1; possible D gene TRBD2, 7 bases. The germline gives CDR1 SGHTA, CDR2 FQGNSA. Trimming left V 4 bases short and J 8 bases short, with 18 bases between. The CDR3 is made up of 15 amino acids. CDR3 in amino acids: CASSSGGGSVYEQFF. The DNA of the CDR3 is TGTGCCAGCAGCTCTGGGGGCGGGAGTGTGTATGAGCAGTTCTTC.

The genes are TRBV7-9 and TRBJ1-5, with 9 positions matching TRBD1. After removal of 5 bases from V and 2 bases from J, the junction contained 7 bases not matched to a gene. This CDR3 has 16 residues. Germline CDR1 reads SEHNR; CDR2 reads FQNEAQ (reference sequence). CDR3: CASSPITGGGNQPQHF. CDR3 coding DNA: TGTGCCAGCAGCCCTATAACAGGGGGCGGCAATCAGCCCCAGCATTTT.

The chain carries TRBV6-1 and TRBJ1-2; D unresolved. Germline CDR1 reads MNHNS; CDR2 reads SASEGT. This CDR3 region has 16 residues. V dropped 1 base and J dropped 4 bases, with 16 bases sitting between them. CDR3 in amino acids: CASSEVSLGDLYGYTF. CDR3 DNA sequence: TGTGCCAGCAGTGAAGTGAGTTTAGGAGATCTCTATGGCTACACCTTC.

The genes are TRBV30 and TRBJ1-1, with a possible D match to TRBD1 (5 bases). The length of the CDR3 is 13 residues. Germline V gene data show CDR1 as GTSNPN and CDR2 as SVGIG (reference sequence). V dropped 3 bases and J dropped 0 bases, with 8 bases sitting between them. This chain's CDR3 is CAWSQQVNTEAFF. For the CDR3, the DNA is TGTGCCTGGAGCCAACAGGTGAACACTGAAGCTTTCTTT.

V and J are TRBV5-4 and TRBJ2-7; a weak D match, TRBD1 (5 bases). The CDR3 loop spans 15 amino acids. V lost 1 base to trimming and J lost 5 bases, with 16 bases between them. Germline CDR1 and CDR2: SGHNT and YYREEE (reference sequence). The CDR3 is CASSLPSQGVNEQYF. The CDR3 DNA reads TGTGCCAGCAGCTTGCCCTCGCAGGGCGTCAACGAGCAGTACTTC.

The gene calls are TRBV5-1 and TRBJ2-1; unclear D gene. The germline V and J ends were trimmed by 4 bases and 2 bases, with 13 bases remaining between them. The CDR3 totals 15 residues. Germline loops: CDR1 SGHRS, CDR2 YFSETQ. The CDR3 loop reads CASSAASSTYNEQFF. The CDR3 DNA reads TGCGCCAGCAGCGCAGCCTCTAGTACCTACAATGAGCAGTTCTTC.

The chain has TRBV19 and TRBJ1-1; 7 nucleotides match TRBD1. The CDR3 totals 13 residues. CDR1 and CDR2 (germline): LNHDA, SQIVND (reference sequence). V lost 1 base and J lost 6; bases outside the gene matches: 2. The CDR3 nucleotides are TGTGCCAGTAGTATAGGGGGACAGCCTGAAGCTTTCTTT. It specifies CASSIGGQPEAFF.